This T cell receptor beta chain was documented in a study of CD8 T cells in ankylosing spondylitis. Study-wide results and limits: There was a TCR beta motif, made of eight highly homologous variants, that appeared characteristic of ankylosing spondylitis blood.

This clonotype was seen many times. Its specificity is unknown. The CDR3 has 12 amino acids. Germline V gene sequence: CDR1 MDHEN, CDR2 SYDVKM. V gave up 8 bases and J gave up 2 bases, with 9 bases separating them. A single record per CDR3 protein comes from TCRdb applying MiXCR to the 5' RACE reads. The table records fewer than 550,000 distinct CDR3 sequences, 5.3% of them present only once. This sequence was found in a male donor with ankylosing spondylitis. Source material: blood, either unsorted or a sorted T cell fraction (not recorded which). This chain connects TRBV28 to TRBJ1-2, with D hard to call. The DNA for the CDR3 is TGTGCCAGCGCCGATGGAAACTATGGCTACACCTTC. It translates to CASADGNYGYTF.